These 7 T cell receptor beta chains were all obtained from the same sample, sequenced in a study of immune heterogeneity within non-small cell lung tumors listed by TCRdb under 2018. Sequencing was performed on a HiSeq X Ten. The TCR beta CDR3 region was amplified with a multiplex PCR system whose first round of roughly 11 cycles used 32 V-gene forward primers and 13 J-gene reverse primers. TCRdb trimmed the raw reads at Q25, called clones with MiXCR and kept productive beta chains. Each entry is one CDR3 protein sequence, shown with its most common DNA and genes. The sample table lists about 21,000 distinct CDR3 sequences, 28% of them with a count of one. In total, the top ten clones hold roughly 4.5% of the sample. Genomic DNA was extracted from bulk tumor tissue and used as the TCR template, and approximately 600 ng gDNA was amplified per sample. During surgery, multiple biopsies were taken from each primary tumor, with sampling sites spaced as far apart as possible within the tumor mass. The study cohort was described as untreated, and the patients were newly diagnosed NSCLC cases having curative surgery.

The sequenced material came from lung tumor tissue. Receptors originate from a man between 35 and 55 years old with non-small cell lung cancer.

Of note for this clonotype: A clone one base away is much larger, so this may be a read error. The V and J genes are TRBV29-1 and TRBJ2-1; 7 nucleotides agree with TRBD1. This CDR3 region has 12 residues. Per the germline V gene, CDR1 is SQVTM and CDR2 is ANQGSEA. The CDR3 nucleotides read TGCAGCGTTGTGGGACAGAACAATGATCAGTTCTTC. It is translated as CSVVGQNNDQFF.

This clonotype came up many times. This chain joins TRBV20-1 and TRBJ1-2; 10 bases align to TRBD1. Losses at the gene ends were 6 bases for V and 2 bases for J; bases not matched to a gene: 18. The length of the CDR3 is 18 residues. The V gene's germline CDR1 is DFQATT and CDR2 SNEGSKA (reference sequence). This CDR3 reads CSARDRGLSKTENYGYTF. In DNA form, the CDR3 reads TGCAGTGCGAGGGACAGGGGCTTGTCCAAGACAGAAAACTATGGCTACACCTTC.

This clonotype has ten or more counts. The V and J genes are TRBV25-1 and TRBJ1-3; 8 bases line up with TRBD1. J gave up 0 bases and V 5 bases, and 6 bases lay outside the gene matches. The CDR3 has 16 residues. In germline, CDR1 is MGHDK, CDR2 SYGVNS. The CDR3 coding sequence is TGTGCCAGCAGTAACGGACAGGGAGGCTCTGGAAACACCATATATTTT. Encoded protein: CASSNGQGGSGNTIYF.

Ten or more counts support this clonotype. The chain joins TRBV7-9 to TRBJ1-1, with D unresolved. The CDR3 is 15 amino acids. Trimming left V 5 bases short and J 5 bases short, with 18 bases between. The germline gives CDR1 SEHNR, CDR2 FQNEAQ (reference sequence). CDR3 bases: TGTGCCAGCAGCATCCCCCCGCAGTCGAGTACTGAAGCTTTCTTT. It is translated as CASSIPPQSSTEAFF. Full variable domain (rest looked up from reference TRBV7-9 and TRBJ1-1): DTGVSQNPRHKITKRGQNVTFRCDPISEHNRLYWYRQTLGQGPEFLTYFQNEAQLEKSRLLSDRFSAERPKGSFSTLEIQRTEQGDSAMYLCASSIPPQSSTEAFFGQGTRLTVV.

In this sample, this clonotype turned up a few times. J is TRBJ2-1 and V is TRBV5-1; 7 positions agree with TRBD2. The J segment lost 0 bases and the V segment lost 1 base, leaving 7 bases of the junction unmatched. This CDR3 contains 17 residues. In germline, CDR1 is SGHRS, CDR2 YFSETQ. The CDR3 nucleotides are TGCGCCAGCAGCTTGTACAGCGGGACCGACTCCTACAATGAGCAGTTCTTC. Translation gives CASSLYSGTDSYNEQFF. The full variable domain, with the rest looked up from reference TRBV5-1 and TRBJ2-1, is KAGVTQTPRYLIKTRGQQVTLSCSPISGHRSVSWYQQTPGQGLQFLFEYFSETQRNKGNFPGRFSGRQFSNSRSEMNVSTLELGDSALYLCASSLYSGTDSYNEQFFGPGTRLTVL.

This clonotype was observed many times. The chain carries TRBV6-1 and TRBJ1-2; D remains ambiguous. The V end lost 6 bases, the J end lost 6 bases, and 14 bases lay between the germline ends. Germline CDR1 is MNHNS and CDR2 is SASEGT. The CDR3 loop spans 13 amino acids. The CDR3 region has the DNA TGTGCCAGCAGCCGTTCTCCTGAGGATGGCTACACCTTC. Encoded protein: CASSRSPEDGYTF.

The CDR3 DNA reads TGTGCCAGCATCCCCCCGGGACTAGCGGGAGGAAGTTACAATGAGCAGTTCTTC. It yields the protein CASIPPGLAGGSYNEQFF. The genes are TRBV28 and TRBJ2-1, with 15 bases lining up with TRBD2. Trimming took 7 bases from V and 4 from J; bases not matched to a gene: 11. Germline V gene data show CDR1 as MDHEN and CDR2 as SYDVKM. The CDR3 is made up of 18 amino acids.